A selection of T cell receptor beta chains follows, all from one sample in a study of blood T cells in healthy people across ages. TCRdb re-called the 5' RACE reads through MiXCR, storing one row per CDR3 protein. The data show about 900,000 distinct CDR3 sequences, with around 46% seen just once and 10% to 15% held by the top ten. Sequencing was done on a sample of blood. These receptors came from a man aged 30 to 39 in good health. Each CDR3 is given with its conserved first and last residue. A D gene is named only where the DNA matches it firmly. Part of the rows lack a size; the others show once, few, many or a class for expanded clones.

clone size: NA
D gene: NA
V gene: TRBV6-2/TRBV6-3
CDR3 protein: CASSPKARAYNEQFF

clone size: few
D gene: TRBD1
V gene: TRBV5-6
CDR3 protein: CASSLSLGTGIYDEQFF

clone size: NA
D gene: TRBD1
V gene: TRBV6-5
CDR3 protein: CASSWDRDTYGYTF

clone size: NA
D gene: TRBD1
V gene: TRBV6-2/TRBV6-3
CDR3 protein: CASSLTGVTTTQYF

clone size: NA
D gene: NA
V gene: TRBV25-1
CDR3 protein: CASCDRAYEQYF

clone size: NA
D gene: NA
V gene: TRBV20-1
CDR3 protein: CSARGTDSYEQYF

clone size: NA
D gene: NA
V gene: TRBV5-6
CDR3 protein: CASSSRGRAYEQYF

clone size: NA
D gene: NA
V gene: TRBV7-9
CDR3 protein: CASSLRAGPYEQYF

clone size: NA
D gene: NA
V gene: TRBV4-1
CDR3 protein: CASSQESDVLLYGYTF

clone size: NA
D gene: TRBD2
V gene: TRBV15
CDR3 protein: CATSRDPGLAGEETQYF

clone size: few
D gene: NA
V gene: TRBV28
CDR3 protein: CASRNNYGYTF

clone size: NA
D gene: NA
V gene: TRBV5-1
CDR3 protein: CASSVGSGNEKLFF

clone size: NA
D gene: NA
V gene: TRBV28
CDR3 protein: CASSWVRSTVYQETQYF

clone size: NA
D gene: TRBD1
V gene: TRBV3-1
CDR3 protein: CASSWGQENEKLFF

clone size: NA
D gene: NA
V gene: TRBV20-1
CDR3 protein: CSASLQAAQGTQYF

clone size: few
D gene: TRBD2
V gene: TRBV20-1
CDR3 protein: CSAIAAGTSGREQYF